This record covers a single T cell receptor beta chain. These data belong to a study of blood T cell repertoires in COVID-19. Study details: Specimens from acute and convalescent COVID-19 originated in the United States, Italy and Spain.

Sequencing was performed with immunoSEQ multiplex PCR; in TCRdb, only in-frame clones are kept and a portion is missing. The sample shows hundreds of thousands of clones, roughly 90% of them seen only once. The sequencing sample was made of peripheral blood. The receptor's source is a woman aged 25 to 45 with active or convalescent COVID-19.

DNA of the CDR3: TGTGCCAGCAGTTTCCGGGGTGGAGGCTACACCTTC. It is translated as CASSFRGGGYTF. The J gene is TRBJ1-2, the V gene TRBV27; D unclear. The CDR3 sequence is 12 residues long. CDR1 and CDR2 (germline): MNHEY, SMNVEV (reference sequence). V was pared by 3 bases and J by 8 bases, with 10 bases between.